This TCR beta chain was sequenced for a study of T-cell reconstitution after alpha-beta-depleted transplantation in children. Losses at the gene ends were 6 bases for V and 4 bases for J; bases not matched to a gene: 9. The CDR3 spans 15 residues. Unique molecular identifiers featured in how the TCRbeta library was prepared. TCRdb reanalysed the PCR reads using MiXCR and keeps one entry per CDR3 protein. The sample lists about 610,000 distinct CDR3 sequences, 8% to 11% occurring once. The sequence was collected from a human donor who donated a stem cell graft to a child with acute myeloid leukemia. Specimen: PBMCs from the stem cell graft donor, collected from the stem cell graft. V is TRBV12-3 or TRBV12-4 and J is TRBJ1-3, with 7 bases identical to TRBD1. The CDR3 nucleotides are TGTGCCAGCAGCTCCGACAGGGACATGGGAAACACCATATATTTT. It is translated as CASSSDRDMGNTIYF.